This T cell receptor beta chain was recovered during a study of T cell responses to AZD1222 COVID-19 vaccine. Study-wide findings and caveats: Baseline seropositivity characterized only six AZD1222 recipients. Only after the peak T cell response were repertoires sampled. Clonal diversity may have been underestimated, and the donors were mostly white British, with more females than males. Vaccine-related CD4 TCRs covered spike, predominating at 160-218 and 743-854.

The table came from immunoSEQ multiplex PCR; TCRdb's copy has only in-frame clones and leaves some out. The table lists over 100,000 clones, 87% of them singletons. To note about this clone: Antigen: not known.

The CDR3 contains 16 residues. After removal of 0 bases from V and 1 base from J, the junction contained 6 bases not matched to a gene. Looked up from germline, CDR1 is SGHKS and CDR2 is YYEKEE (reference sequence). The V gene is TRBV5-5, the J gene TRBJ1-1, with 7 bases matching TRBD1. The starting material was peripheral blood, obtained 28 days after the second AZD1222 dose. The sequence derives from an adult who received the AZD1222 COVID-19 vaccine. The DNA of the CDR3 is TGTGCCAGCAGCTTGGGGACCGGGACAGAGAACACTGAAGCTTTCTTT. Translated: CASSLGTGTENTEAFF.